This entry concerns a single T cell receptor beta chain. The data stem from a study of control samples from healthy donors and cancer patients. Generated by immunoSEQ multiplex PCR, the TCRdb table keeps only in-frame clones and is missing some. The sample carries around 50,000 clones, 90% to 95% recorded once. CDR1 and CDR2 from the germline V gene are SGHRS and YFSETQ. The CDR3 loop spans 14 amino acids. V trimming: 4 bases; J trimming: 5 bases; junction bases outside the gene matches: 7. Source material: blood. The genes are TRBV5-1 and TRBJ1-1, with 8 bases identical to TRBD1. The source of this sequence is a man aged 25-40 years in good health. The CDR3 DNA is TGCGCCAGCAGCGGACAGGGAGTGGGGACTGAAGCTTTCTTT. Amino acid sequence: CASSGQGVGTEAFF.